These 18 T cell receptor beta chains originate from one sample sequenced in a study of prognosis after radiotherapy for stage I lung cancer. Amplification of TCR beta CDR3 from genomic DNA used two-round multiplex PCR. With primers specific to each TRBV and TRBJ gene, the first-round PCR was performed. MiXCR, applied by TCRdb to the multiplex PCR reads, yields one record per CDR3 protein. The sample lists about 24,000 distinct CDR3 sequences, roughly 40% seen once, with 20% to 25% in the top ten. The sequenced sample was PBMCs, obtained before or after stereotactic body radiation therapy (not recorded which). These receptors all stem from a donor over 45 with non-small cell lung cancer.

This clonotype turned up a few times. The V and J genes are TRBV7-9 and TRBJ1-2; no clear D. CDR1 is SEHNR and CDR2 is FQNEAQ in the germline V gene (reference sequence). The V end was cut by 3 bases, the J end by 0 bases, with 8 bases between. CDR3 size: 14 residues. CDR3 sequence: CASSFTWTNYGYTF. The DNA of the CDR3 is TGTGCCAGCAGCTTTACCTGGACTAACTATGGCTACACCTTC. Variable domain in full (rest from reference TRBV7-9 and TRBJ1-2): DTGVSQNPRHKITKRGQNVTFRCDPISEHNRLYWYRQTLGQGPEFLTYFQNEAQLEKSRLLSDRFSAERPKGSFSTLEIQRTEQGDSAMYLCASSFTWTNYGYTFGSGTRLTVV.

This clonotype appeared many times. CDR3 loop: CAWSVPGLASAFF. CDR3 coding DNA: TGTGCCTGGAGTGTACCTGGACTAGCGTCGGCGTTCTTC. This sequence joins TRBV30 and TRBJ2-1; 9 bases fit TRBD2. CDR1 and CDR2 from the germline V gene are GTSNPN and SVGIG (reference sequence). The CDR3 totals 13 residues. With 0 bases clipped from V and 15 bases from J, the junction kept 9 bases outside the gene matches.

In this sample, this clonotype turned up many times. The rearrangement uses TRBV6-6 and TRBJ2-5, with 10 bases that match TRBD2. Trimming took 0 bases from V and 5 from J; bases not matched to a gene: 12. CDR1 and CDR2 (germline): MNHNY, SVGAGI (reference sequence). The CDR3 sequence is 18 residues long. DNA for the CDR3: TGTGCCAGCAGTTACTCGTGGGCTAGCGGGAGTCGAGGGGAGACCCAGTACTTC. Translating gives CASSYSWASGSRGETQYF.

As to this clonotype: Germline is not matched at one junction end, which may reflect a read error. The V gene is TRBV20-1, the J gene TRBJ2-1; 7 nucleotides line up with TRBD2. CDR1 and CDR2 from the germline V gene are DFQATT and SNEGSKA (reference sequence). The CDR3 has 15 amino acids. DNA of the CDR3: TGCAGTGCGGGGGGGGGGGGAGTTCTCTTCAATGATCAGTTCTTC. Its protein is CSAGGGGVLFNDQFF.

In its sample, this clonotype was seen many times. J is TRBJ2-1 and V is TRBV2; 11 positions agree with TRBD1. The V gene's germline CDR1 is SNHLY and CDR2 FYNNEI. V gave up 7 bases and J gave up 7 bases; unmatched junction bases: 6. The CDR3 has 14 residues. The CDR3 DNA follows: TGTGCCAGCACCAGGACAGGGGGCTATAATGAGCAGTTCTTC. This codes for CASTRTGGYNEQFF.

Of note for this clonotype: The junction does not match germline at one end; this may be a read error. This chain joins TRBV27 and TRBJ2-5; 7 nucleotides line up with TRBD2. This CDR3 comprises 13 residues. Germline V gene data show CDR1 as MNHEY and CDR2 as SMNVEV (reference sequence). CDR3 residues: CVSSSWVAGTQYF. As DNA, the CDR3 is TGTGTCAGCAGTTCCTGGGTAGCGGGGACCCAGTACTTC.

This clonotype has at least ten counts. The genes are TRBV19 and TRBJ2-4; D might be TRBD1 (6 bases). The V and J ends lost 5 bases and 7 bases respectively, with 21 bases between them. This CDR3 has 16 amino acids. The germline gives CDR1 LNHDA, CDR2 SQIVND (reference sequence). CDR3 sequence: CASSATQGRRLNIQYF. The CDR3, as DNA: TGTGCCAGTAGTGCTACACAGGGTCGGCGACTCAACATTCAGTACTTC.

About this clonotype: Since a far larger clone is one base different, this is likely a read error. The chain has TRBV6-5 and TRBJ2-7; D might be TRBD1 or TRBD2, each matching 5 bases. Germline V gene data show CDR1 as MNHEY and CDR2 as SVGAGI. This CDR3 contains 14 residues. The ends were cut back, 5 bases at V and 9 bases at J, with 20 bases in the middle. DNA for the CDR3: TGTGCCAGCAGTAGGGGCACCACACCGAGGGGGCAGTACTTC. Its protein product is CASSRGTTPRGQYF.

The rearrangement joins TRBV28 to TRBJ2-7; D may match TRBD1 or TRBD2 (6 bases each). Between the trimmed V and J ends, which lost 3 bases and 1 base, there was a span of 13 bases. CDR1 and CDR2 (germline): MDHEN, SYDVKM. This CDR3 is 15 amino acids long. CDR3 DNA: TGTGCCAGCAGTTTTGCGGGGCAGGGGTCCTACGAGCAGTACTTC. Translating it yields CASSFAGQGSYEQYF.

This clonotype was found many times. The chain employs TRBV4-1 and TRBJ2-7; 7 bases are a match to TRBD1. Per germline, CDR1 MGHRA and CDR2 YSYEKL. After removal of 4 bases from V and 3 bases from J, the junction contained 9 bases not matched to a gene. This CDR3 is built from 15 residues. CDR3 coding DNA: TGCGCCAGCAGCCCCATGGACAGGCAAAGCTACGAGCAGTACTTC. Its protein product is CASSPMDRQSYEQYF.

V usage is TRBV27 and J usage is TRBJ2-2; D unclear. V was shortened by 2 bases and J by 6 bases, with 13 bases between the two germline ends. CDR1 is MNHEY, CDR2 SMNVEV, per germline (reference sequence). The CDR3 loop spans 15 amino acids. In nucleotides, the CDR3 is TGTGCCAGCAGTTTAGTAGGTGGAGACTCCGGGGAGCTGTTTTTT. Its protein product is CASSLVGGDSGELFF.

This clonotype is deemed medium-sized. The chain has TRBV20-1 and TRBJ2-7, with D possibly called TRBD1 or TRBD2 (7 bases each). The CDR3 is 14 residues long. Germline V gene data show CDR1 as DFQATT and CDR2 as SNEGSKA (reference sequence). Trimming removed 4 bases at V and 1 base at J, with 14 bases between. In DNA form, the CDR3 reads TGCAGTGCTACCAGGGGGGACTATTCCTACGAGCAGTACTTC. Protein: CSATRGDYSYEQYF.

This clonotype is classed as medium-sized. The gene calls are TRBV6-1 and TRBJ2-7; D assignment may be TRBD1 or TRBD2 (5 bases each). This CDR3 contains 14 residues. V lost 6 bases and J 0 bases, leaving 12 bases between the germline ends. Germline values: CDR1 MNHNS, CDR2 SASEGT. CDR3 coding DNA: TGTGCCAGCAGACGACAGAGGGACTCCTACGAGCAGTACTTC. This gives the protein CASRRQRDSYEQYF.

This clonotype was counted at least ten times. The chain uses TRBV5-1 and TRBJ2-4, with 10 nucleotides matching TRBD1. Trimming cost V 4 bases and J 9 bases; bases outside gene matches: 13. This CDR3 is 16 amino acids long. Germline CDR1 and CDR2: SGHRS and YFSETQ. The CDR3 reads CASSTPGQGLQGIQYF. The CDR3 region has the DNA TGCGCCAGCAGCACTCCGGGACAGGGGCTCCAAGGCATTCAGTACTTC. The full variable domain, completed using reference TRBV5-1 and TRBJ2-4, is KAGVTQTPRYLIKTRGQQVTLSCSPISGHRSVSWYQQTPGQGLQFLFEYFSETQRNKGNFPGRFSGRQFSNSRSEMNVSTLELGDSALYLCASSTPGQGLQGIQYFGAGTRLSVL.

This clonotype has at least ten counts. The chain uses TRBV19 and TRBJ2-2; D is uncertain. The germline V gene has CDR1 LNHDA and CDR2 SQIVND (reference sequence). The CDR3 covers 12 residues. V lost 10 bases and J 6 bases, leaving 12 bases between the germline ends. This CDR3 is CAIETLAGELFF. The CDR3 region has the DNA TGTGCCATTGAGACATTAGCCGGGGAGCTGTTTTTT.

The V call is TRBV6-2 or TRBV6-3, the J call TRBJ2-7; D is perhaps TRBD1 (6 bases). V gave up 6 bases and J gave up 4 bases, with 16 bases separating them. CDR3 length: 14 residues. Per the germline V gene, CDR1 is MNHEY and CDR2 is SVGEGT. The CDR3 is CASRGAVGEYEQYF. CDR3 nucleotides: TGTGCCAGCAGGGGGGCAGTGGGCGAATACGAGCAGTACTTC.

The chain combines TRBV6-1 with TRBJ1-1; 8 bases match TRBD1. This CDR3 spans 12 amino acids. V lost 3 bases, J lost 12 bases, and 6 bases stayed unmatched. The V gene's germline CDR1 is MNHNS and CDR2 SASEGT. CDR3 sequence reads: CASSDRGRCTFF. Written as DNA, the CDR3 is TGTGCCAGCAGTGACAGGGGGCGCTGCACTTTCTTT.

This clonotype was counted ten times or more. This sequence may be a read error, since a much larger clone differs from it by one base. The J gene is TRBJ2-2, the V gene TRBV5-1; a possible D gene is TRBD1 (6 bases). The germline CDR1 and CDR2 sequences are SGHRS and YFSETQ. The CDR3 has 15 amino acids. The DNA of the CDR3 is TGCGCCAGCAGCCTCACAGGGCGGCGCGCCGGGGAGCTGCTTTTT. This encodes CASSLTGRRAGELLF.